Shown below are 32 T cell receptor beta chains from a single sample sequenced in a study of blood T cells in healthy people across ages. Using a J-beta primer mix together with a sample-barcoded 5' primer, a second PCR was run for roughly 7 to 12 cycles. TCRdb itself ran the 5' RACE reads through MiXCR, one entry per CDR3 protein. The table records 800,000 to 950,000 distinct CDR3 sequences, 40% to 60% of them present only once. The specimen was blood. The receptor set was obtained from a man between 25 and 39 years old in good health.

A few counts support this clonotype. The J gene is TRBJ2-3, the V gene TRBV5-8, with D maybe TRBD1 (6 bases). V was pared by 6 bases and J by 5 bases, with 10 bases between. The CDR3 has 12 residues. Germline CDR1 and CDR2: SGHTS and YDEGEE. The CDR3: CASTGAGDTQYF. DNA of the CDR3: TGTGCCAGCACAGGGGCCGGAGATACGCAGTATTTT.

This clonotype has ten or more counts. The gene calls are TRBV7-2 and TRBJ1-2; D unresolved. The ends were cut back, 4 bases at V and 4 bases at J, with 7 bases in the middle. This CDR3 spans 12 amino acids. Germline V gene lookup returns CDR1 SGHTA and CDR2 FQGNSA. Written as DNA, the CDR3 is TGTGCCAGCAGCTCGAAAGTCTATGGCTACACCTTC. This gives the protein CASSSKVYGYTF.

A note on this clonotype: One end of the junction does not line up with germline, which may come from a read error. This chain joins TRBV12-3 or TRBV12-4 and TRBJ2-7; D gene ambiguous. CDR3 length equals 14 residues. This CDR3 is CTSSLAQRTYEQYF. DNA of the CDR3: TGTACCAGCAGTTTAGCCCAGAGAACCTACGAGCAGTACTTC.

The chain uses TRBV6-4 and TRBJ2-7; D uncertain. The CDR3 is 14 residues long. Trimming stripped 0 bases from V and 4 bases from J, with 10 bases between. Germline-derived CDR1 and CDR2 are MRHNA and SNTAGT. The CDR3 spells CASSDSHFTYEQYF. The CDR3 region has the DNA TGTGCCAGCAGTGACTCGCACTTCACGTACGAGCAGTACTTC.

This clonotype has only a few counts. The chain joins TRBV12-3 or TRBV12-4 to TRBJ2-5; 8 nucleotides agree with TRBD2. The DNA matches TRBJ2-7 better at its end, which makes the J call doubtful. This CDR3 region has 14 residues. CDR3 in DNA: TGTGCCAGCAGTTTCGCGGGGGGTCCCAACGAGCAGTACTTC. Its translation: CASSFAGGPNEQYF.

This clonotype was counted between two and nine times. The gene calls are TRBV12-3 or TRBV12-4 and TRBJ1-5; D is ambiguous. Trimming took 3 bases from V and 0 from J, leaving 6 bases between them. This CDR3 comprises 14 residues. The CDR3 loop is CASSFWASNQPQHF. CDR3 sequence (DNA): TGTGCCAGCAGTTTCTGGGCTAGCAATCAGCCCCAGCATTTT.

The gene calls are TRBV10-3 and TRBJ2-5; D remains unclear. V was cut by 5 bases and J by 11 bases, with 12 bases left in between. Germline lookup yields CDR1 ENHRY and CDR2 SYGVKD. CDR3 size: 11 residues. The CDR3 here is CAISYGLEQYF. The CDR3 DNA reads as TGTGCCATCAGTTACGGGTTAGAGCAGTACTTC.

This clonotype showed up just a few times. The chain is built from TRBV29-1 and TRBJ1-2; D remains unclear. The ends were cut back, 4 bases at V and 7 bases at J, with 13 bases in the middle. In germline, CDR1 is SQVTM, CDR2 ANQGSEA. This CDR3 is built from 12 residues. The CDR3 DNA is TGCAGCGTTGTCAAGGCTGAGGGTGGCTACACCTTC. This gives the protein CSVVKAEGGYTF.

The J gene is TRBJ1-1, the V gene TRBV6-6; no clear D gene. V lost 7 bases to trimming and J lost 3 bases, with 12 bases between them. Germline V gene data show CDR1 as MNHNY and CDR2 as SVGAGI (reference sequence). This CDR3 region has 13 residues. The CDR3 DNA is TGTGCCAGCACCCCCTTAAGGGACACTGAAGCTTTCTTT. Its translation: CASTPLRDTEAFF.

The sample holds one count of this clonotype. The J gene is TRBJ2-3, the V gene TRBV29-1; D is perhaps TRBD1 (5 bases). This CDR3 is 14 amino acids long. Germline assignment: CDR1 SQVTM and CDR2 ANQGSEA. Trimming took off 6 bases at V and 0 bases at J, with 13 bases between the two ends. CDR3 in amino acids: CSVTGRGSTDTQYF. CDR3 bases: TGCAGCGTAACCGGAAGGGGCAGCACAGATACGCAGTATTTT.

The chain is built from TRBV12-3 or TRBV12-4 and TRBJ2-1, with 12 bases that match TRBD2. V dropped 3 bases and J dropped 5; count of bases not matched to a gene: 8. The CDR3 runs 17 residues. CDR3 region: CASSFGSSGGAHNEQFF. Written as DNA, the CDR3 is TGTGCCAGCAGTTTCGGCTCTAGCGGGGGGGCCCACAATGAGCAGTTCTTC.

The chain couples TRBV12-3 or TRBV12-4 to TRBJ1-1, with D uncertain. The length of the CDR3 is 13 residues. The V gene lost 7 bases and the J gene lost 0 bases, with 9 bases spanning the gap. CDR3 loop: CASTPLMNTEAFF. The CDR3, as DNA: TGTGCCAGCACCCCGTTAATGAACACTGAAGCTTTCTTT.

This clonotype was seen many times. V usage is TRBV12-3 or TRBV12-4 and J usage is TRBJ1-1; 9 bases agree with TRBD1. V lost 3 bases to trimming and J lost 4 bases; unmatched junction nucleotides: 3. The CDR3 has 14 residues. CDR3 amino acids: CASSLTGGGTEAFF. The CDR3 DNA reads TGTGCCAGCAGTTTGACAGGGGGAGGCACTGAAGCTTTCTTT.

The genes are TRBV2 and TRBJ2-5; possibly TRBD2 for D (6 bases). Trimming pared 6 bases from V and 5 bases from J, leaving 10 bases between. The CDR3 sequence is 12 residues long. Germline loops: CDR1 SNHLY, CDR2 FYNNEI. The CDR3 coding sequence is TGTGCCAGCAGGGAACGGGGGGAGACCCAGTACTTC. It is translated as CASRERGETQYF.

A note on this clonotype: A much larger clone is a single base away; this may be a read error. J is TRBJ2-1 and V is TRBV29-1; D uncertain. Per the germline V gene, CDR1 is SQVTM and CDR2 is ANQGSEA. CDR3 length equals 11 residues. CDR3 region: CRGTVNNEQFF. As DNA, the CDR3 is TGCAGAGGCACGGTAAACAATGAGCAGTTCTTC.

This clonotype was detected once. This chain uses TRBV27 with TRBJ2-1; tentatively, D is TRBD1 or TRBD2 (5 bases each). Germline-derived CDR1 and CDR2 are MNHEY and SMNVEV (reference sequence). The CDR3 runs 15 residues. Deletions cut 2 bases from V and 12 bases from J, with 20 bases between. As DNA, the CDR3 is TGTGCCAGCAGTTTAAACGGGGCACCGACTCTTGGGCAGTTCTTC. It codes for CASSLNGAPTLGQFF.

The gene calls are TRBV11-1 and TRBJ2-7; D is uncertain. The CDR3 is made up of 14 amino acids. V was shortened by 2 bases and J by 2 bases, with 10 bases between the two germline ends. Germline V lookup: CDR1 SGHAT, CDR2 FQDESV (reference sequence). The CDR3 region has the DNA TGTGCCAGCAGCTTATCGCGACCCCCCTACGAGCAGTACTTC. This translates into CASSLSRPPYEQYF.

This rearrangement joins TRBV9 to TRBJ2-1, with D possibly being TRBD2 (7 bases). The germline CDR1 and CDR2 sequences are SGDLS and YYNGEE. CDR3 length: 15 residues. The V and J ends lost 0 bases and 5 bases respectively, with 12 bases between them. The CDR3 protein is CASSVAGGGNNEQFF. The CDR3 region has the DNA TGTGCCAGCAGCGTAGCGGGGGGCGGTAACAATGAGCAGTTCTTC.

Regarding this clonotype: Relative to the germline gene, one junction end is altered; a read error may explain this. This sequence joins TRBV7-7 and TRBJ2-5; tentatively, D is TRBD2 (6 bases). The CDR3 loop spans 15 amino acids. Germline assignment: CDR1 SSHAT and CDR2 FNYEAQ (reference sequence). In DNA form, the CDR3 reads TGTGCTAGCAGCTTAGGCGGGACGTCGTTTGGGACCCAGTACTTC. The encoded protein is CASSLGGTSFGTQYF.

The chain employs TRBV7-9 and TRBJ2-7; 8 nucleotides match TRBD2. CDR3 size: 14 residues. Germline-derived CDR1 and CDR2 are SEHNR and FQNEAQ (reference sequence). Unmatched junction bases numbered 12, after V lost 7 bases and J lost 7 bases. The DNA for the CDR3 is TGTGCCAGCACCCCAGCGGGGGCCTACAATGAGCAGTACTTC. It specifies CASTPAGAYNEQYF.

This clonotype was seen a few times. The rearrangement links TRBV11-2 to TRBJ2-7; TRBD2 matches at 8 bases. CDR3 length: 14 amino acids. The V gene end was trimmed by 9 bases and the J gene end by 5 bases; junction bases not matched to a gene: 12. Germline CDR1 SGHAT, CDR2 FQNNGV. The CDR3 sequence is CASTVGGASDEQYF. The CDR3, as DNA: TGTGCCAGTACAGTCGGGGGGGCCTCAGACGAGCAGTACTTC.

The chain has TRBV6-4 and TRBJ2-1, with TRBD2 identical over 8 bases. This CDR3 is built from 15 residues. Germline trimming cut 0 bases from V and 6 bases from J; bases unmatched to any gene: 4. Germline CDR1 and CDR2: MRHNA and SNTAGT. In nucleotides, the CDR3 is TGTGCCAGCAGTGACTCAGGCGGGGGGTTCAATGAGCAGTTCTTC. Encoded protein: CASSDSGGGFNEQFF.

The table lists this clonotype with a few counts. The chain joins TRBV13 to TRBJ2-1; D not resolved. Germline CDR1 is PRHDT and CDR2 is FYEKMQ (reference sequence). CDR3 length equals 15 residues. V was cut by 3 bases and J by 0 bases, with 9 bases left in between. The CDR3 spells CASSFDPSSYNEQFF. In nucleotides, the CDR3 is TGTGCCAGCAGCTTTGACCCCAGCTCCTACAATGAGCAGTTCTTC.

The chain employs TRBV14 and TRBJ1-4, with a possible D match to TRBD1 (5 bases). Trimming took 4 bases from V and 2 from J, leaving 11 bases between them. Germline V gives CDR1 SGHDN, CDR2 FVKESK. CDR3 length: 15 amino acids. The CDR3 DNA sequence: TGTGCCAGCAGCCCCGGGGGGATGACTAATGAAAAACTGTTTTTT. Its translation is CASSPGGMTNEKLFF.

This clonotype was recorded only once. The chain is built from TRBV3-1 and TRBJ2-3, with TRBD2 matching 7 bases. This CDR3 is 15 amino acids long. V lost 2 bases, J lost 2 bases, and 4 bases stayed unmatched. Germline V gene lookup returns CDR1 LGHDT and CDR2 YNNKEL (reference sequence). The CDR3, as DNA: TGTGCCAGCAGCCAAAATGAGCGGGACACAGATACGCAGTATTTT. Protein: CASSQNERDTDTQYF.

The chain combines TRBV10-3 with TRBJ1-1, with TRBD1 as a possible D gene (6 bases). V shed 6 bases and J shed 0 bases, with 17 bases lying between them. The CDR3 extends over 16 amino acids. Germline V gene data show CDR1 as ENHRY and CDR2 as SYGVKD. The CDR3 coding sequence is TGTGCCATCAGGGGGGGGGCCGGGGGCATGAACACTGAAGCTTTCTTT. Protein product: CAIRGGAGGMNTEAFF.

This clonotype was seen only a few times. The V call is TRBV20-1, the J call TRBJ1-2; D remains unclear. This CDR3 spans 13 amino acids. The V and J ends lost 5 bases and 6 bases respectively, with 16 bases between them. From germline, CDR1 is DFQATT and CDR2 SNEGSKA (reference sequence). The CDR3 nucleotides read TGCAGTGCTCTCTCGGATCGGAAGGATGGCTACACCTTC. It specifies CSALSDRKDGYTF.

This rearrangement joins TRBV6-1 to TRBJ1-5; D remains unclear. With 4 bases removed from V and 5 bases from J, the gap between germline ends came to 15 bases. This CDR3 has 15 amino acids. Germline CDR1 MNHNS, CDR2 SASEGT. Written as DNA, the CDR3 is TGTGCCAGCAGTGCAGACAAGGCTCGGGATCAGCCCCAGCATTTT. It yields the protein CASSADKARDQPQHF.

V and J are TRBV27 and TRBJ2-7; D gene uncertain. Per germline, CDR1 MNHEY and CDR2 SMNVEV (reference sequence). Trimming shortened V by 3 bases and J by 3 bases, and 12 bases separated the two germline ends. The CDR3 loop spans 14 amino acids. In DNA, the CDR3 is TGTGCCAGCAGTTTGCACGGACCATTCTACGAGCAGTACTTC. It is translated as CASSLHGPFYEQYF.

This clonotype turned up a few times. V gene TRBV3-1 combines with J gene TRBJ2-1; TRBD2 matches 7 bases. The CDR3 is 16 amino acids. Germline assignment: CDR1 LGHDT and CDR2 YNNKEL (reference sequence). Trimming at V came to 2 bases and at J to 7 bases, leaving 11 bases not matched to a gene. The CDR3 DNA sequence: TGTGCCAGCAGCCAACGCACCGGACTAGTCTCGAATGAGCAGTTCTTC. Encoded protein: CASSQRTGLVSNEQFF.

The table lists this clonotype with a count of one. The chain uses TRBV4-1 and TRBJ2-1, with 9 bases fitting TRBD1. The CDR3 spans 15 residues. Germline V gives CDR1 MGHRA, CDR2 YSYEKL. With V trimmed by 0 bases and J by 8 bases, 5 bases remained unmatched. The CDR3 DNA is TGCGCCAGCAGCCAAGAAGGGCGGACAGGGGATGAGCAGTTCTTC. It translates to CASSQEGRTGDEQFF.

The chain links TRBV10-3 to TRBJ2-3; D is unresolved. The CDR3 extends over 14 amino acids. Trimming took 10 bases from V and 0 from J, leaving 14 bases between them. Germline-derived CDR1 and CDR2 are ENHRY and SYGVKD. This CDR3 reads CATTTRTSTDTQYF. The CDR3 DNA reads TGTGCCACGACGACAAGAACTAGCACAGATACGCAGTATTTT.